The 18 T cell receptor beta chains reported below all come from one sample, sequenced in a study of blood T cell repertoires in COVID-19. The assay was immunoSEQ multiplex PCR, and TCRdb's table has in-frame clones only and misses some. The data hold more than 200,000 clones, with about nine tenths observed a single time. Source material: PBMCs or T cells enriched from blood (not recorded which). These receptors originate from a young man in a cohort exposed to, infected with or recovered from COVID-19 (not recorded which).

The chain employs TRBV11-3 and TRBJ1-6; TRBD1 matches 8 bases. In germline, CDR1 is SGHNT, CDR2 YENEEA. J gave up 10 bases and V 5 bases, and 7 bases lay outside the gene matches. The CDR3 covers 14 residues. CDR3 DNA sequence: TGTGCCAGCAGCCAAGGACAGGGTGGATCACCCCTCCACTTT. Translation gives CASSQGQGGSPLHF.

The V and J genes are TRBV28 and TRBJ1-5; D ambiguous. The CDR3 covers 15 residues. The germline V gene encodes CDR1 MDHEN and CDR2 SYDVKM. V was trimmed by 7 bases and J by 3 bases, leaving 16 bases between them. The DNA of the CDR3 is TGTGCCAGCAAGCGTTTGCTGGGTGACAATCAGCCCCAGCATTTT. As protein: CASKRLLGDNQPQHF. The variable domain in full, completed from reference TRBV28 and TRBJ1-5, reads DVKVTQSSRYLVKRTGEKVFLECVQDMDHENMFWYRQDPGLGLRLIYFSYDVKMKEKGDIPEGYSVSREKKERFSLILESASTNQTSMYLCASKRLLGDNQPQHFGDGTRLSIL.

This clone showed up just once. This chain joins TRBV23-1 and TRBJ2-5; 9 bases are shared with TRBD1. TRBV23-1 is an ORF for which the function is uncertain. V lost 1 base to trimming and J lost 4 bases; unmatched junction nucleotides: 10. The CDR3 spans 17 residues. In DNA form, the CDR3 reads TGCGCCAGCAGTCAATACGGGGAGGACAGGGGAGGAGAGACCCAGTACTTC. Translation: CASSQYGEDRGGETQYF.

This sequence joins TRBV27 and TRBJ1-4, with 11 bases identical to TRBD1. J lost 3 bases, V lost 8 bases, and 5 bases had no gene match. Germline V gene lookup returns CDR1 MNHEY and CDR2 SMNVEV (reference sequence). This CDR3 comprises 15 residues. The CDR3 protein is CASGDRGFANEKLFF. The CDR3 DNA is TGTGCCAGCGGGGACAGGGGGTTCGCTAATGAAAAACTGTTTTTT.

The rearrangement uses TRBV7-9 and TRBJ2-7; 7 positions agree with TRBD2. From germline, CDR1 is SEHNR and CDR2 FQNEAQ (reference sequence). The CDR3 contains 15 residues. Trimming took 5 bases from V and 4 from J; bases not matched to a gene: 11. The CDR3: CASSDLAGVGYEQYF. The CDR3 coding sequence is TGTGCCAGCAGCGACTTGGCGGGAGTCGGGTACGAGCAGTACTTC.

The gene calls are TRBV4-1 and TRBJ1-2; TRBD1 aligns across 7 bases. CDR1 and CDR2 (germline): MGHRA, YSYEKL. The J segment lost 2 bases and the V segment lost 4 bases, leaving 10 bases of the junction unmatched. CDR3 length: 16 residues. The CDR3 reads CASSPPAGDSNYGYTF. The CDR3 DNA sequence: TGCGCCAGCAGCCCTCCGGCCGGGGACAGCAACTATGGCTACACCTTC.

The chain carries TRBV9 and TRBJ2-7, with 8 bases aligning to TRBD2. CDR3 size: 15 residues. Germline V lookup: CDR1 SGDLS, CDR2 YYNGEE. V dropped 2 bases and J dropped 3; count of bases not matched to a gene: 7. The CDR3 DNA is TGTGCCAGCAGCGTTGTCAGCGGGAGTTTCTACGAGCAGTACTTC. Protein sequence: CASSVVSGSFYEQYF.

This clone came up a few times. V usage is TRBV7-2 and J usage is TRBJ1-6; 8 nucleotides match TRBD1. Germline-derived CDR1 and CDR2 are SGHTA and FQGNSA. This CDR3 has 20 residues. Trimming at V came to 0 bases and at J to 0 bases, leaving 10 bases not matched to a gene. In DNA form, the CDR3 reads TGTGCCAGCAGCTTAGCCTGGACAGGGAAGTATAGCTCCTATAATTCACCCCTCCACTTT. It is translated as CASSLAWTGKYSSYNSPLHF.

This chain joins TRBV11-2 and TRBJ1-1; D perhaps matches TRBD1 (6 bases). The CDR3 covers 17 residues. Germline V lookup: CDR1 SGHAT, CDR2 FQNNGV. V was pared by 1 base and J by 2 bases, with 17 bases between. The CDR3 nucleotides are TGTGCCAGCAGCTTAGCTCCTTGGGGGACACCCAACACTGAAGCTTTCTTT. This sequence encodes CASSLAPWGTPNTEAFF.

The V gene is TRBV11-1, the J gene TRBJ2-5, with no clear D. Trimming cost V 2 bases and J 0 bases, with 7 bases left between them. Per germline, CDR1 SGHAT and CDR2 FQDESV (reference sequence). This CDR3 comprises 14 residues. As DNA, the CDR3 is TGTGCCAGCAGCTTATCAACAGACCAAGAGACCCAGTACTTC. Translation gives CASSLSTDQETQYF.

This chain uses TRBV7-6 with TRBJ2-7; 11 bases match TRBD1. The CDR3 has 16 amino acids. Unmatched junction bases numbered 9, after V lost 3 bases and J lost 5 bases. The germline CDR1 and CDR2 sequences are SGHVS and FNYEAQ. The CDR3 DNA reads as TGTGCCAGCAGCTTGGGTTTTGGACAGGGGGCAGACGAGCAGTACTTC. This gives the protein CASSLGFGQGADEQYF.

The chain carries TRBV19 and TRBJ1-1, with 8 nucleotides matching TRBD1. This CDR3 comprises 20 residues. Trimming at V came to 3 bases and at J to 0 bases, leaving 18 bases not matched to a gene. Germline V gives CDR1 LNHDA, CDR2 SQIVND (reference sequence). The CDR3 nucleotides are TGTGCCAGTAGTATCTTTTTTCTAGGAGGACAGGGTATCATGAACACTGAAGCTTTCTTT. Residues: CASSIFFLGGQGIMNTEAFF.

This chain uses TRBV12-3 or TRBV12-4 with TRBJ1-2; D is possibly TRBD1 (6 bases). Trimming cost V 1 base and J 4 bases, with 7 bases left between them. The CDR3 loop spans 13 amino acids. The CDR3 bases are TGTGCCAGCAGTTTAGGGGACACCTATGGCTACACCTTC. This codes for CASSLGDTYGYTF.

The V and J genes are TRBV4-2 and TRBJ1-2; 10 positions match TRBD1. The trim removed 0 bases at V and 7 bases at J, leaving 8 bases unmatched. Germline V gene sequence: CDR1 LGHNA, CDR2 YNFKEQ. This CDR3 contains 16 residues. The CDR3 is CASSQEAGTGDTGYTF. CDR3 in DNA: TGTGCCAGCAGCCAAGAAGCGGGGACAGGGGATACTGGCTACACCTTC.

The chain is built from TRBV19 and TRBJ1-1, with 12 bases lining up with TRBD1. Germline V gene data show CDR1 as LNHDA and CDR2 as SQIVND (reference sequence). The CDR3 contains 16 residues. After removal of 7 bases from V and 4 bases from J, the junction contained 10 bases not matched to a gene. CDR3 bases: TGTGCCAGTAACTCCCCAACGGGACAGGGGGCCACTGAAGCTTTCTTT. Translated: CASNSPTGQGATEAFF.

This clone has only one observation. The chain employs TRBV2 and TRBJ2-4; D is unclear. With 2 bases removed from V and 2 bases from J, the gap between germline ends came to 10 bases. Germline V gives CDR1 SNHLY, CDR2 FYNNEI. The CDR3 has 15 amino acids. The CDR3 region is CASSELAVTKNIQYF. The CDR3 DNA sequence: TGTGCCAGCAGTGAATTGGCGGTTACCAAAAACATTCAGTACTTC.

This sequence joins TRBV27 and TRBJ2-2, with no clear D. Trimming shortened V by 5 bases and J by 6 bases, and 10 bases separated the two germline ends. This CDR3 is built from 13 residues. Germline V gene lookup returns CDR1 MNHEY and CDR2 SMNVEV (reference sequence). The CDR3 bases are TGTGCCAGCAGTCCCATTTTCCCCGGGGAGCTGTTTTTT. Amino acids: CASSPIFPGELFF.

As for this clone: Germline is not matched at one junction end, which may reflect a read error. The chain uses TRBV28 and TRBJ1-4; 7 positions match TRBD1. The CDR3 has 15 amino acids. Per germline, CDR1 MDHEN and CDR2 SYDVKM. The DNA for the CDR3 is TGTGCCAGCAGCCCCCCCGGGACAGCTAAGGAAAAACTGTTTTTT. Translated, it gives CASSPPGTAKEKLFF.